The next 11 T cell receptor beta chains were all read from a single sample in a study of cytomegalovirus exposure and HLA in healthy donors. The PCR ran on 60 Vbeta and 13 Jbeta primers. Sequenced by immunoSEQ multiplex PCR; TCRdb stores in-frame clones only, minus some. Here the sample table reports around 130,000 clones. Sample: PBMCs. The receptors shown here come from a woman aged 40 to 50 in good health and CMV-seronegative.

The V and J genes are TRBV7-2 and TRBJ2-3; TRBD2 matches at 13 bases. Germline V gene lookup returns CDR1 SGHTA and CDR2 FQGNSA. The junction had 1 base not matched to a gene; V was cut back by 3 bases and J by 1 base. This CDR3 has 16 residues. CDR3 sequence: CASSLGLAGRTDTQYF. As DNA, the CDR3 is TGTGCCAGCAGCTTGGGACTAGCGGGGCGCACAGATACGCAGTATTTT.

This sequence joins TRBV5-4 and TRBJ1-2; 7 bases align to TRBD1. Losses at the gene ends were 6 bases for V and 7 bases for J; bases not matched to a gene: 12. In germline, CDR1 is SGHNT, CDR2 YYREEE (reference sequence). This CDR3 is built from 14 residues. The CDR3 region has the DNA TGTGCCAGCACCCTCGACAGGGAATATGGTGGCTACACCTTC. Protein: CASTLDREYGGYTF.

The V and J genes are TRBV11-2 and TRBJ2-3; 7 bases agree with TRBD2. The CDR3 spans 14 residues. The V gene's germline CDR1 is SGHAT and CDR2 FQNNGV. The V and J ends lost 3 bases and 6 bases, in that order; junction bases with no gene match: 6. CDR3 coding DNA: TGTGCCAGCAGCTTCCGACTAGCAAGGGATACGCAGTATTTT. This codes for CASSFRLARDTQYF.

The chain recombines TRBV7-6 with TRBJ1-1, with 8 bases aligning to TRBD1. Germline V CDR1 and CDR2: SGHVS, FNYEAQ. CDR3 length: 17 residues. J was trimmed by 4 bases and V by 5 bases; bases with no gene match: 15. In DNA form, the CDR3 reads TGTGCCAGCAGCCCAATGGACAGGGTGTTCGTTGTCACTGAAGCTTTCTTT. Translated: CASSPMDRVFVVTEAFF. Filled out from reference TRBV7-6 and TRBJ1-1, the complete variable domain reads GAGVSQSPRYKVTKRGQDVALRCDPISGHVSLYWYRQALGQGPEFLTYFNYEAQQDKSGLPNDRFSAERPEGSISTLTIQRTEQRDSAMYRCASSPMDRVFVVTEAFFGQGTRLTVV.

The CDR3 nucleotides are TGCGCCAGCAGCTTGGCAGGGTTCGGAAACACCATATATTTT. This encodes CASSLAGFGNTIYF. This rearrangement joins TRBV5-1 to TRBJ1-3; TRBD1 might be the D (5 bases). V dropped 0 bases and J dropped 4 bases, with 8 bases sitting between them. CDR1 and CDR2 (germline): SGHRS, YFSETQ. The CDR3 spans 14 residues.

The genes are TRBV5-1 and TRBJ1-4; 8 bases are shared with TRBD1. This CDR3 comprises 17 residues. J was trimmed by 6 bases and V by 4 bases; bases with no gene match: 14. Germline values: CDR1 SGHRS, CDR2 YFSETQ. CDR3 nucleotides: TGCGCCAGCAGCCGGTTTTTACCGGGACAGGAAGATGAAAAACTGTTTTTT. Translated: CASSRFLPGQEDEKLFF.

This chain's CDR3 is CASSRDQGSFTDTQYF. CDR3 sequence (DNA): TGTGCCAGCAGCAGAGATCAGGGATCTTTCACAGATACGCAGTATTTT. This chain connects TRBV5-4 to TRBJ2-3; D is perhaps TRBD1 (5 bases). The V gene lost 4 bases and the J gene lost 2 bases, with 17 bases spanning the gap. Per the germline V gene, CDR1 is SGHNT and CDR2 is YYREEE (reference sequence). The CDR3 loop spans 16 amino acids. Combining the CDR3 with reference TRBV5-4 and TRBJ2-3 gives the whole variable domain ETGVTQSPTHLIKTRGQQVTLRCSSQSGHNTVSWYQQALGQGPQFIFQYYREEENGRGNFPPRFSGLQFPNYSSELNVNALELDDSALYLCASSRDQGSFTDTQYFGPGTRLTVL.

This chain joins TRBV4-2 and TRBJ2-3, with 7 bases that match TRBD2. The CDR3 has 16 amino acids. The V and J ends lost 1 base and 2 bases, in that order; junction bases with no gene match: 6. Germline lookup yields CDR1 LGHNA and CDR2 YNFKEQ. The CDR3 reads CASSQGASGSTDTQYF. CDR3 in DNA: TGTGCCAGCAGCCAAGGAGCTAGCGGCTCCACAGATACGCAGTATTTT.

The chain recombines TRBV9 with TRBJ1-6, with TRBD1 matching over 8 bases. From germline, CDR1 is SGDLS and CDR2 YYNGEE. The CDR3 length is 16 residues. Trimming at V came to 2 bases and at J to 8 bases, leaving 9 bases not matched to a gene. The chain's CDR3 is CASSVGARGRDSPLHF. The CDR3 DNA reads as TGTGCCAGCAGCGTGGGGGCCAGGGGGCGAGATTCACCCCTCCACTTT.

The chain is built from TRBV28 and TRBJ1-1, with 9 bases identical to TRBD1. The length of the CDR3 is 15 residues. CDR1 and CDR2 (germline): MDHEN, SYDVKM. The junction had 8 bases not matched to a gene; V was cut back by 5 bases and J by 4 bases. CDR3 DNA sequence: TGTGCCAGCAGTGGGGAGGGACAGGGAAGCACTGAAGCTTTCTTT. Amino acid sequence: CASSGEGQGSTEAFF.

V is TRBV27 and J is TRBJ2-7, with 9 bases that match TRBD2. V shed 6 bases and J 0 bases; nucleotides not matched to a gene: 18. CDR3 length: 19 amino acids. The V gene's germline CDR1 is MNHEY and CDR2 SMNVEV (reference sequence). CDR3 nucleotide sequence: TGTGCCAGCAGCCGCCTCAAATTGGCTAGCGGGGAAATCTCCTACGAGCAGTACTTC. Its protein product is CASSRLKLASGEISYEQYF.